The clone carrying this T cell receptor beta chain was counted only a few times. Its antigen is currently unknown. PCR amplification relied on 60 Vbeta primers (plus 13 Jbeta primers). Generated by immunoSEQ multiplex PCR, the TCRdb table keeps only in-frame clones and is missing some. Altogether 150,000 to 170,000 clones are present, 75% being singletons, with the ten largest covering over 1.3%. The data derive from a study of cytomegalovirus exposure and HLA in healthy donors. General study findings and limits: Many donors carried some public TCRs, although rarity characterized most TCR sequences. It was only CMV serostatus that was available as immune exposure information. A list of about 160 TCR beta chains associated with cytomegalovirus was given. Later on, an analysis showed TCR association rates differing by HLA locus, with DRB1 the most and HLA-C the fewest.

Deletions cut 5 bases from V and 5 bases from J, with 18 bases between. Germline V gene lookup returns CDR1 MGHDK and CDR2 SYGVNS. There are 15 residues in the CDR3. V usage is TRBV25-1 and J usage is TRBJ1-1; possibly TRBD1 for D (5 bases). Sequencing was done on a sample of PBMCs. The receptor was derived from a young man in good health and CMV-seronegative. The CDR3 region is CASSKRLGGGTEAFF. For the CDR3, the DNA is TGTGCCAGCAGTAAAAGGTTGGGTGGGGGGACTGAAGCTTTCTTT.